This T cell receptor beta chain was sequenced for a study of cytomegalovirus exposure and HLA in healthy donors. V dropped 6 bases and J dropped 4; count of bases not matched to a gene: 9. In germline, CDR1 is KGHSH, CDR2 LQKENI. This CDR3 spans 14 amino acids. The PCR ran on 60 Vbeta and 13 Jbeta primers. This table comes from immunoSEQ multiplex PCR, and its TCRdb copy is limited to in-frame clones, with some not included. The table lists some 150,000 clones, approximately 80% of them singletons. The gene calls are TRBV18 and TRBJ2-7; TRBD1 agrees at 7 bases. The TCR sequence derives from a woman between 50 and 59 years old in good health and CMV-seronegative. The sequenced material came from PBMCs. For the CDR3, the DNA is TGTGCCAGCTCGAGGACAGGAGTGATTTACGAGCAGTACTTC. Amino acids: CASSRTGVIYEQYF.